A single sample is the source of the 26 T cell receptor beta chains below, sequenced in a study of radiation and T cells in renal cell carcinoma (dated by TCRdb to the early 2020s). The meaning of the sample's time point label: blood 4 weeks post-SBRT, at nephrectomy. Reading the label with the study, this specimen's treatment or condition is: 15 Gy SBRT to primary tumor, nephrectomy 4 weeks later. The library was obtained by the immunoSEQ multiplex PCR assay. The table comes from immuneACCESS by way of TCRdb, which keeps in-frame sequences with V and J called. Part of the clones is missing from these tables; in studies checked, under half for an unresolved V gene and the rest for unknown reasons. The sample records about 83,000 clones, approximately 87% of which are singletons. The top ten clonotypes cover approximately 2.4% of the sample. The sequences come from blood, collected from a patient whose treatment included radiotherapy and nephrectomy. The receptors were sampled from a woman aged 55-70 years with renal cell carcinoma.

Concerning this clone: The junction does not match germline at one end; this may be a read error. The genes are TRBV5-4 and TRBJ2-3; 7 positions match TRBD2. Germline lookup yields CDR1 SGHNT and CDR2 YYREEE (reference sequence). This CDR3 is 13 amino acids long. The CDR3 DNA follows: TGTGCCAGCAGCGACCTTACTAGCGAGCTTAACTTTTTT. This sequence encodes CASSDLTSELNFF.

The gene calls are TRBV11-2 and TRBJ1-4; 7 bases align to TRBD1. Germline-derived CDR1 and CDR2 are SGHAT and FQNNGV. V lost 1 base and J lost 8; bases outside the gene matches: 7. The CDR3 has 15 amino acids. The CDR3 DNA sequence: TGTGCCAGCAGCTTAGCGGGACAGCTAAGGGAAAAACTGTTTTTT. Its protein product is CASSLAGQLREKLFF. Full variable domain (outside the CDR3, taken from reference TRBV11-2 and TRBJ1-4): EAGVAQSPRYKIIEKRQSVAFWCNPISGHATLYWYQQILGQGPKLLIQFQNNGVVDDSQLPKDRFSAERLKGVDSTLKIQPAKLEDSAVYLCASSLAGQLREKLFFGSGTQLSVL.

Only a few counts were recorded for this clone. Sequence at one end of the junction differs from germline and may be a read error. This chain links TRBV6-1 with TRBJ1-4, with unresolved D. The length of the CDR3 is 14 residues. The germline V gene encodes CDR1 MNHNS and CDR2 SASEGT. The CDR3 DNA reads TGTGCCAGCAGCGAAGGGTCCCTTAATGAAAAACTGTTTTTT. Its translation: CASSEGSLNEKLFF.

The chain carries TRBV28 and TRBJ1-1; D is unresolved. This CDR3 spans 15 amino acids. Looked up from germline, CDR1 is MDHEN and CDR2 is SYDVKM. V was trimmed by 3 bases and J by 3 bases, leaving 14 bases between them. This CDR3 is CASSFPAALDTEAFF. CDR3 sequence (DNA): TGTGCCAGCAGTTTCCCTGCCGCTTTGGACACTGAAGCTTTCTTT.

The V and J genes are TRBV4-1 and TRBJ2-1; 13 nucleotides align to TRBD2. This CDR3 region has 16 residues. Trimming at V came to 1 base and at J to 6 bases, leaving 3 bases not matched to a gene. In germline, CDR1 is MGHRA, CDR2 YSYEKL. CDR3 in amino acids: CASSQVGTSGVNEQFF. For the CDR3, the DNA is TGCGCCAGCAGCCAAGTCGGGACTAGCGGGGTCAATGAGCAGTTCTTC.

This clone was recorded a few times. This chain joins TRBV7-9 and TRBJ2-7, with D possibly TRBD2 on 6 matching bases. The V end lost 1 base, the J end lost 3 bases, and 16 bases lay between the germline ends. The CDR3 has 16 amino acids. CDR1 and CDR2 (germline): SEHNR, FQNEAQ (reference sequence). This chain's CDR3 is CASSLGYGGRLYEQYF. DNA of the CDR3: TGTGCCAGCAGCTTAGGATATGGGGGGAGGCTCTACGAGCAGTACTTC. The full variable domain, in which reference TRBV7-9 and TRBJ2-7 provide the parts outside the CDR3, is DTGVSQNPRHKITKRGQNVTFRCDPISEHNRLYWYRQTLGQGPEFLTYFQNEAQLEKSRLLSDRFSAERPKGSFSTLEIQRTEQGDSAMYLCASSLGYGGRLYEQYFGPGTRLTVT.

The chain is built from TRBV30 and TRBJ1-2, with 8 bases fitting TRBD1. Unmatched junction bases numbered 5, after V lost 0 bases and J lost 8 bases. From germline, CDR1 is GTSNPN and CDR2 SVGIG (reference sequence). The CDR3 covers 13 residues. The CDR3 protein is CAWSVTGEGGYTF. The CDR3 DNA reads TGTGCCTGGAGTGTGACAGGGGAAGGCGGCTACACCTTC.

The J gene is TRBJ1-5, the V gene TRBV5-6, with 10 bases lining up with TRBD1. The CDR3 has 15 residues. From germline, CDR1 is SGHDT and CDR2 YYEEEE. With 5 bases clipped from V and 4 bases from J, the junction kept 6 bases outside the gene matches. In nucleotides, the CDR3 is TGTGCCAGCAGTCGGGACAGGGGCTGGAATCAGCCCCAGCATTTT. Translating gives CASSRDRGWNQPQHF.

The genes are TRBV28 and TRBJ2-7, with a tentative D call TRBD2 (6 bases). Per germline, CDR1 MDHEN and CDR2 SYDVKM. V gave up 6 bases and J gave up 7 bases, with 16 bases separating them. This CDR3 region has 13 residues. The CDR3 coding sequence is TGTGCCAGCAGCCCTGCGGGGTCGGGTGAGCAGTACTTC. Protein sequence: CASSPAGSGEQYF.

The V call is TRBV20-1, the J call TRBJ1-4, with 7 positions matching TRBD1. The CDR3 is 11 residues long. J was trimmed by 7 bases and V by 6 bases; bases with no gene match: 2. Germline values: CDR1 DFQATT, CDR2 SNEGSKA (reference sequence). The CDR3 DNA reads as TGCAGTGCGAGGACAGGTGAAAAACTGTTTTTT. Its translation: CSARTGEKLFF.

The chain joins TRBV7-8 to TRBJ2-7; no definite D call. Trimming removed 3 bases from V and 0 bases from J, with 9 bases in between. This CDR3 region has 14 residues. Looked up from germline, CDR1 is SGHVS and CDR2 is FQNEAQ. For the CDR3, the DNA is TGTGCCAGCAGCTTGCTTCAAAGCTCCTACGAGCAGTACTTC. This gives the protein CASSLLQSSYEQYF.

This clone has a handful of counts. This same CDR3 is encoded by further DNA sequences in the sample. The V and J genes are TRBV4-1 and TRBJ1-2, with TRBD1 as a possible D gene (6 bases). The germline V gene has CDR1 MGHRA and CDR2 YSYEKL. The V end was cut by 0 bases, the J end by 4 bases, with 9 bases between. This CDR3 comprises 14 residues. Written as DNA, the CDR3 is TGCGCCAGCAGCCAAGATCGAGGGGGCTATGGCTACACCTTC. It is translated as CASSQDRGGYGYTF.

V usage is TRBV5-5 and J usage is TRBJ1-2, with TRBD1 identical over 10 bases. V lost 3 bases to trimming and J lost 4 bases; unmatched junction nucleotides: 9. Germline V CDR1 and CDR2: SGHKS, YYEKEE (reference sequence). This CDR3 has 16 residues. In DNA form, the CDR3 reads TGTGCCAGCAGCTCCCTCGGGGGACAGGGGAGCTATGGCTACACCTTC. Translated, it gives CASSSLGGQGSYGYTF.

The gene calls are TRBV5-1 and TRBJ2-3; D gene uncertain. The V end lost 0 bases, the J end lost 2 bases, and 1 base lay between the germline ends. The CDR3 is 12 amino acids. Germline V CDR1 and CDR2: SGHRS, YFSETQ. CDR3 sequence reads: CASSLVTDTQYF. Written as DNA, the CDR3 is TGCGCCAGCAGCTTGGTCACAGATACGCAGTATTTT.

This chain uses TRBV7-2 with TRBJ1-2; no firm D call. CDR3 length: 15 residues. The germline gives CDR1 SGHTA, CDR2 FQGNSA. The V end lost 0 bases, the J end lost 6 bases, and 14 bases lay between the germline ends. The CDR3 is CASSLATVRGDGYTF. The CDR3 bases are TGTGCCAGCAGCTTAGCCACTGTACGGGGTGATGGCTACACCTTC.

V gene TRBV7-2 combines with J gene TRBJ2-7; the D is unclear. This CDR3 region has 14 residues. The V gene lost 5 bases and the J gene lost 1 base, with 12 bases spanning the gap. Germline assignment: CDR1 SGHTA and CDR2 FQGNSA. CDR3 sequence reads: CASSTYSDSYEQYF. CDR3 DNA sequence: TGTGCCAGCAGCACCTACAGCGATTCCTACGAGCAGTACTTC.

The rearrangement uses TRBV4-2 and TRBJ1-1, with D unresolved. V dropped 0 bases and J dropped 0 bases, with 8 bases sitting between them. CDR1 and CDR2 (germline): LGHNA, YNFKEQ. The CDR3 has 15 residues. The CDR3 sequence is CASSQDRTLNTEAFF. CDR3 coding DNA: TGTGCCAGCAGCCAAGATCGGACTTTGAACACTGAAGCTTTCTTT.

The chain has TRBV20-1 and TRBJ2-1, with D unclear. From germline, CDR1 is DFQATT and CDR2 SNEGSKA (reference sequence). This CDR3 comprises 11 residues. V lost 6 bases, J lost 7 bases, and 10 bases lay in between. The CDR3 sequence: CSAQDRNEQFF. The CDR3 DNA follows: TGCAGTGCCCAGGACCGGAATGAGCAGTTCTTC.

Notes on this clone: A read error may produce the germline difference seen at one junction end. The chain is built from TRBV7-3 and TRBJ2-1; 7 positions match TRBD2. The CDR3 has 11 amino acids. Germline assignment: CDR1 SGHTA and CDR2 FQGTGA. Written as DNA, the CDR3 is TGTGCCAGCAGCTGGGACTATACCAGGGTCTTC. It translates to CASSWDYTRVF.

The V call is TRBV6-1, the J call TRBJ1-1; 10 nucleotides match TRBD1. This CDR3 is 15 amino acids long. The V and J ends lost 6 bases and 4 bases, in that order; junction bases with no gene match: 8. The germline V gene encodes CDR1 MNHNS and CDR2 SASEGT. This CDR3 is CASRRMDRGGTEAFF. In DNA, the CDR3 is TGTGCCAGCAGACGGATGGACAGGGGGGGCACTGAAGCTTTCTTT.

The chain carries TRBV6-6 and TRBJ2-3, with D possibly TRBD2 on 7 matching bases. Germline V CDR1 and CDR2: MNHNY, SVGAGI (reference sequence). With 5 bases removed from V and 5 bases from J, the gap between germline ends came to 17 bases. The CDR3 length is 15 residues. The CDR3: CASSIRGALGDTQYF. CDR3 nucleotides: TGTGCCAGCAGTATACGGGGGGCTCTTGGAGATACGCAGTATTTT.

The V gene is TRBV7-9, the J gene TRBJ2-3, with TRBD1 matching 10 bases. Germline CDR1 is SEHNR and CDR2 is FQNEAQ (reference sequence). The V and J ends lost 5 bases and 4 bases, in that order; junction bases with no gene match: 9. The CDR3 runs to 16 residues. The CDR3: CASSRTGTGDSDTQYF. For the CDR3, the DNA is TGTGCCAGCAGCCGAACCGGGACAGGGGATTCAGATACGCAGTATTTT. Combining the CDR3 with reference TRBV7-9 and TRBJ2-3 gives the whole variable domain DTGVSQNPRHKITKRGQNVTFRCDPISEHNRLYWYRQTLGQGPEFLTYFQNEAQLEKSRLLSDRFSAERPKGSFSTLEIQRTEQGDSAMYLCASSRTGTGDSDTQYFGPGTRLTVL.

CDR3 coding DNA: TGTGCCAGCACCCCGACATGGGACAGCTACAATGAGCAGTTCTTC. As protein: CASTPTWDSYNEQFF. V usage is TRBV6-6 and J usage is TRBJ2-1, with 7 bases aligning to TRBD1. This CDR3 is built from 15 residues. Germline V CDR1 and CDR2: MNHNY, SVGAGI (reference sequence). Trimming removed 7 bases from V and 3 bases from J; junction bases left unmatched: 9.

As regards this clone: The junction shows a germline mismatch at one end, possibly a read error. The rearrangement joins TRBV7-7 to TRBJ2-3; 7 bases line up with TRBD1. Germline V lookup: CDR1 SSHAT, CDR2 FNYEAQ (reference sequence). The CDR3 runs to 13 residues. This CDR3 reads CASSLGQIDTQYF. The CDR3, as DNA: TGTGCTAGCAGCTTGGGACAGATAGATACGCAGTATTTT.

The V gene is TRBV6-1, the J gene TRBJ2-1; no definite D call. This CDR3 has 13 amino acids. V shed 5 bases and J shed 5 bases, with 10 bases lying between them. Germline V gene lookup returns CDR1 MNHNS and CDR2 SASEGT. The CDR3 nucleotides read TGTGCCAGCAGTCAAGGGCCGAACAATGAGCAGTTCTTC. This sequence encodes CASSQGPNNEQFF.

The rearrangement uses TRBV6-5 and TRBJ2-1; TRBD1 might be the D (5 bases). The V end lost 9 bases, the J end lost 0 bases, and 12 bases lay between the germline ends. CDR3 length equals 14 residues. Germline CDR1 reads MNHEY; CDR2 reads SVGAGI. CDR3 in amino acids: CASRGRPSYNEQFF. DNA for the CDR3: TGTGCCAGTAGGGGCCGACCCTCCTACAATGAGCAGTTCTTC.